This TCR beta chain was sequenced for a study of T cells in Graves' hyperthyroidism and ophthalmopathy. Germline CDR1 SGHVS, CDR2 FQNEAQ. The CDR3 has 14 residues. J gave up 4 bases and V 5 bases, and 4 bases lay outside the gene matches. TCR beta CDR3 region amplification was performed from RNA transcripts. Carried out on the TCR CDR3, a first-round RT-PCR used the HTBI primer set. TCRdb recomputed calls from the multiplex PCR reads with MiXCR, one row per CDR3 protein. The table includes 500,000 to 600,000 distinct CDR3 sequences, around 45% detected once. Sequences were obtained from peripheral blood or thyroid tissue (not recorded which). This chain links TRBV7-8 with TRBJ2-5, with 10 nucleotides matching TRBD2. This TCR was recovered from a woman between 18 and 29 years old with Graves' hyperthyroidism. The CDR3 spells CASSPLAGAETQYF. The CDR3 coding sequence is TGTGCCAGCAGCCCGCTAGCGGGAGCAGAGACCCAGTACTTC.